This record looks at one T cell receptor (beta chain) sequence and its context. CDR1 and CDR2 (germline): GTSNPN, SVGIG (reference sequence). This CDR3 contains 13 residues. V was cut by 2 bases and J by 4 bases, with 8 bases left in between. The repertoire was sequenced with immunoSEQ multiplex PCR; TCRdb's copy has only in-frame clones and lacks some. The table lists around 120,000 clones, about 88% of them singletons. This record belongs to a study of cytomegalovirus exposure and HLA in healthy donors. Sequencing input: PBMCs. This receptor was taken from a man aged 18 to 30 in good health and CMV-seropositive. The rearrangement uses TRBV30 and TRBJ1-4; D is unresolved. The CDR3 here is CAWSTDVNEKLFF. The CDR3 DNA reads TGTGCCTGGAGTACAGACGTTAATGAAAAACTGTTTTTT. The full variable domain, rest sourced from reference TRBV30 and TRBJ1-4, is SQTIHQWPATLVQPVGSPLSLECTVEGTSNPNLYWYRQAAGRGLQLLFYSVGIGQISSEVPQNLSASRPQDRQFILSSKKLLLSDSGFYLCAWSTDVNEKLFFGSGTQLSVL.